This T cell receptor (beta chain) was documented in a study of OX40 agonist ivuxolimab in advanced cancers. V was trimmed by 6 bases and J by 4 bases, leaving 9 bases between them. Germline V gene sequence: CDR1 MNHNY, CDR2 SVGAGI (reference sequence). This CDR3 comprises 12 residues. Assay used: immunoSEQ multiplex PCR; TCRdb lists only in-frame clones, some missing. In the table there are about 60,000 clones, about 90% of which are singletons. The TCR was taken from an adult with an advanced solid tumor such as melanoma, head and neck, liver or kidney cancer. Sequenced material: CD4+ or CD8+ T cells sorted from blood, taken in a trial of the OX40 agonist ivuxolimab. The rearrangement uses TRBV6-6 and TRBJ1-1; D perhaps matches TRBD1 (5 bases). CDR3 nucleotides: TGTGCCAGCAGAAGGGGTAGCACTGAAGCTTTCTTT. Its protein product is CASRRGSTEAFF.